This T cell receptor (beta chain) was documented in a study of blood T cell repertoires in COVID-19. The method was immunoSEQ multiplex PCR; TCRdb's version includes in-frame clones alone and lacks a portion of them. The repertoire holds 25,000 to 35,000 clones, with roughly 90% as singletons. Trimming shortened V by 11 bases and J by 5 bases, and 14 bases separated the two germline ends. The V gene's germline CDR1 is SNHLY and CDR2 FYNNEI. This CDR3 contains 12 residues. This receptor was taken from a human donor with active COVID-19. The donor label of this sample is uncertain. Sequences were obtained from peripheral blood. The V and J genes are TRBV2 and TRBJ2-3, with D tentatively TRBD1 (7 bases). CDR3 sequence: CAAGGLRDTQYF. The CDR3 DNA reads as TGTGCCGCAGGGGGGTTGAGAGATACGCAGTATTTT.